This T cell receptor beta chain emerged from a study of OX40 agonist ivuxolimab in advanced cancers. Regarding the study as a whole: On average, CD8+ T cells had more expanded clones than CD4+. There was clonal expansion of CD4+ and CD8+ blood T cells by week 6 at 0.1 to 3.0 mg/kg.

The V gene lost 7 bases and the J gene lost 10 bases, with 13 bases spanning the gap. This CDR3 contains 12 residues. Looked up from germline, CDR1 is MNHNY and CDR2 is SVGAGI (reference sequence). The data were produced by immunoSEQ multiplex PCR, yet TCRdb's version contains in-frame clones alone and is incomplete. The sample shows 30,000 to 40,000 clones, 84% of them seen only once. Worth noting for this clone: Antigen unknown.

The investigators sampled blood at baseline, at cycle 4 day 1, and at cycle 7 day 1. The receptor comes from an adult with an advanced solid tumor such as melanoma, head and neck, liver or kidney cancer. The V gene is TRBV6-6, the J gene TRBJ1-4; D uncertain. The specimen was CD4+ or CD8+ T cells sorted from blood, collected in a trial of the OX40 agonist ivuxolimab. The CDR3: CASTLDNSKLFF. The DNA for the CDR3 is TGTGCCAGCACCTTAGACAATTCAAAACTGTTTTTT.